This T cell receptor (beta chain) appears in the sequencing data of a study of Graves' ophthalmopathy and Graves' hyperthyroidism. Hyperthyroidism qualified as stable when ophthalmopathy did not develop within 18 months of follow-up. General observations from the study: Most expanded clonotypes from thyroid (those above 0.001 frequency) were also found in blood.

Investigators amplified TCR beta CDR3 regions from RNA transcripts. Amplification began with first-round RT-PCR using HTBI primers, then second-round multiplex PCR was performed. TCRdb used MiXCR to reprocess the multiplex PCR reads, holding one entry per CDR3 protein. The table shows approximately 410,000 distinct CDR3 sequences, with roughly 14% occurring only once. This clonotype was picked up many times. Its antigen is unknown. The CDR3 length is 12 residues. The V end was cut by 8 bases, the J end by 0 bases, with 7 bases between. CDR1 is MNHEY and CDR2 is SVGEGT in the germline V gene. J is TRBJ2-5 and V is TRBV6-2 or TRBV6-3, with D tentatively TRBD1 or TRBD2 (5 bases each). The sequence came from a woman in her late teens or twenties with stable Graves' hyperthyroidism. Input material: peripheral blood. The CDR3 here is CASGTYQETQYF. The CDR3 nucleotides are TGTGCCAGCGGGACGTACCAAGAGACCCAGTACTTC.